A selection of T cell receptor beta chains follows, all from one sample in a study of T cell responses to AZD1222 COVID-19 vaccine. Profiled with immunoSEQ multiplex PCR; TCRdb holds only in-frame clones, not every one. This table has about 200,000 clones, roughly 92% appearing once. The sample in question was peripheral blood, obtained 28 days after the second AZD1222 dose. The receptors here all came from an adult who received the AZD1222 COVID-19 vaccine. Each CDR3 is given without its conserved first and last residue.

>TRBV24-1|TRBJ2-2
ATSAGITGELF
>TRBV19|TRBJ1-1
ASSIFGGNTEAF
>TRBV18|TRBJ2-2
ASSPGGPGTGELF
>TRBV7-9|TRBJ1-1
ASSFGQGITEAF
>TRBV4-3|TRBJ2-1
ASSQRRDSYYNEQF
>TRBV28|TRBJ1-2
ASSFYAEVRGYT
>TRBV30|TRBJ1-1
AWTRGHTEAF
>TRBV19|TRBJ1-2
ASSSPGQSYGYT
>TRBV5-4|TRBJ1-4
ASSLDSPNEKLF
>TRBV5-1|TRBJ1-4
ASSLTGRTGGRANEKLF
>TRBV28|TRBJ1-1
ASSRVTAMVGEAF
>TRBV5-6|TRBJ1-2
ASSLDQGERGYT
>TRBV27|TRBJ1-2
ASTPSMGDANYGYT
>TRBV18|TRBJ1-6
ASSPPGQSNSPLH
>TRBV6-2/TRBV6-3|TRBJ2-1
ASSYPTGSGEQF
>TRBV19|TRBJ2-2
ASSIGITGELF
>TRBV6-5|TRBJ1-5
ASSLPGYNQPQH
>TRBV19|TRBJ2-7
ASSIRAGGSYEQY
>TRBV19|TRBJ1-1
ASSTRRENTEAF
>TRBV4-1|TRBJ1-2
ASSPSEDRGTYGYT
>TRBV27|TRBJ2-2
ASSLGRTGGIGELF
>TRBV5-1|TRBJ2-5
ASRRTSQETQY
>TRBV19|TRBJ2-3
ASSMRDRGEDTQY
>TRBV5-5|TRBJ2-2
ASSFSGRLDTGELF
>TRBV29-1|TRBJ1-2
SVEENSYGYT
>TRBV5-6|TRBJ1-2
ASSFSLGETVDGYT
>TRBV2|TRBJ1-2
ASSVGGTSGYT
>TRBV19|TRBJ1-5
ASSPRDGGNQPQH
>TRBV19|TRBJ2-2
ASSSSPGQQAGELF
>TRBV5-1|TRBJ2-5
ASSRNSLPQETQY
>TRBV7-9|TRBJ1-1
ASSLNTEAF
>TRBV18|TRBJ1-4
ASSPTQGGEKLF
>TRBV2|TRBJ2-4
ASEGVYTAKNIQY
>TRBV6-1|TRBJ1-3
ASSDRGRGNTIY
>TRBV6-5|TRBJ1-1
ATNWGGRTEAF
>TRBV15|TRBJ1-6
ATSGGGDSYNSPLH
>TRBV11-2|TRBJ2-2
ASSPFEGPGELF
>TRBV12-3/TRBV12-4|TRBJ2-7
ASSSHRPEQY
>TRBV7-9|TRBJ1-4
ASSFAGVRGEKLF
>TRBV19|TRBJ1-2
ASGPNRPHYGYT
>TRBV5-1|TRBJ2-4
ASSTGGGAFGNIQY
>TRBV15|TRBJ1-6
ATSRGRADSGDSPLH
>TRBV6-5|TRBJ2-5
ASRRTSTSETQY
>TRBV5-5|TRBJ1-1
ASTLLESNTEAF
>TRBV7-9|TRBJ1-1
ASSQVALNTEAF
>TRBV7-9|TRBJ1-1
ASSPGDEGYTEAF
>TRBV2|TRBJ1-5
ASSQGGVVQPQH
>TRBV6-6|TRBJ1-1
ASSYASGRGTEAF
>TRBV6-2/TRBV6-3|TRBJ1-6
VSSLRSFSYNSPLH
>TRBV7-2|TRBJ2-7
ASSLGQGTPYEQY
>TRBV6-5|TRBJ2-7
ASRTRDRGHEQY
>TRBV7-2|TRBJ2-7
ASSLGGRIYEQY
>TRBV7-2|TRBJ1-5
ASSFGSGNQPQH
>TRBV28|TRBJ2-7
ASSLDGRVSYEQY
>TRBV6-4|TRBJ1-4
ASSEGGPNEKLF
>TRBV12-5|TRBJ2-3
ASGLGLAVPDTQY
>TRBV7-3|TRBJ2-2
ASSFGTTGELF
>TRBV6-1|TRBJ1-1
ASSEKFRDGNTEAF
>TRBV12-3/TRBV12-4|TRBJ1-2
ASSTGGEGYT